Each of the 8 T cell receptor beta chains below was sequenced from the same sample in a study of blood T cells in healthy people across ages. Alongside a J-beta primer mix, a sample-barcoded 5' primer served in a second PCR lasting roughly 6 to 11 cycles. TCRdb passed the 5' RACE reads through MiXCR, listing each CDR3 protein once. Of about 930,000 distinct CDR3 sequences in the sample, approximately 32% are singletons; the top ten hold 9.5% to 13%. This sample also belongs to another study, concerning T cells of mothers and their children.

The specimen was blood. The receptors here all came from a woman aged 40 to 50 in good health.

This clonotype came up a few times. The V call is TRBV20-1, the J call TRBJ1-2; D not certain. Germline values: CDR1 DFQATT, CDR2 SNEGSKA (reference sequence). The CDR3 is made up of 12 amino acids. The chain's CDR3 is CRKGLRDYGYTF. For the CDR3, the DNA is TGCAGAAAGGGCCTCCGGGACTATGGCTACACCTTC.

This clonotype was seen only a few times. The chain couples TRBV28 to TRBJ2-4; either TRBD1 or TRBD2 may fit D (5 bases each). V shed 6 bases and J shed 7 bases, with 16 bases lying between them. Germline V lookup: CDR1 MDHEN, CDR2 SYDVKM. This CDR3 contains 14 residues. The CDR3, as DNA: TGTGCCAGCAGCGGGACGGGGAGCTCGAACATTCAGTACTTC. It is translated as CASSGTGSSNIQYF.

The gene calls are TRBV12-3 or TRBV12-4 and TRBJ2-3, with TRBD2 matching over 8 bases. The CDR3 extends over 16 amino acids. V shed 6 bases and J 2 bases; nucleotides not matched to a gene: 10. In nucleotides, the CDR3 is TGTGCCAGCAGAGCTTACCCCGGGGGGGACACAGATACGCAGTATTTT. This encodes CASRAYPGGDTDTQYF.

This clonotype was detected only a few times. The chain carries TRBV4-3 and TRBJ2-3, with D maybe TRBD2 (5 bases). Trimming took off 0 bases at V and 3 bases at J, with 10 bases between the two ends. Germline V gene data show CDR1 as LGHNA and CDR2 as YSLEER. The CDR3 is 15 amino acids. CDR3 sequence (DNA): TGCGCCAGCAGCCAAGAAGGGAGTCCGACAGATACGCAGTATTTT. Protein product: CASSQEGSPTDTQYF.

This chain joins TRBV28 and TRBJ1-5; D gene ambiguous. In germline, CDR1 is MDHEN, CDR2 SYDVKM. This CDR3 has 14 residues. Deletions cut 7 bases from V and 5 bases from J, with 15 bases between. In DNA, the CDR3 is TGTGCCAGCACCCCGCGGGAGAGATATCAGCCCCAGCATTTT. Protein product: CASTPRERYQPQHF.

The gene calls are TRBV3-1 and TRBJ2-6; D not resolved. V was clipped by 0 bases and J by 2 bases, with 14 bases between them. This CDR3 region has 18 residues. CDR1 and CDR2 from the germline V gene are LGHDT and YNNKEL (reference sequence). CDR3 DNA sequence: TGTGCCAGCAGCCAAGATGGGATAGCACTCACTGGGGCCAACGTCCTGACTTTC. It encodes CASSQDGIALTGANVLTF. Drawing the rest from reference TRBV3-1 and TRBJ2-6, the complete variable domain is DTAVSQTPKYLVTQMGNDKSIKCEQNLGHDTMYWYKQDSKKFLKIMFSYNNKELIINETVPNRFSPKSPDKAHLNLHINSLELGDSAVYFCASSQDGIALTGANVLTFGAGSRLTVL.

A few counts support this clonotype. The J gene is TRBJ1-2, the V gene TRBV27; D possibly corresponds to TRBD1 (6 bases). CDR3 length: 15 amino acids. Between the trimmed V and J ends, which lost 8 bases and 1 base, there was a span of 17 bases. Germline CDR1 and CDR2: MNHEY and SMNVEV (reference sequence). The CDR3 reads CASGDNLGVNYGYTF. In nucleotides, the CDR3 is TGTGCCAGCGGGGACAATTTGGGCGTTAACTATGGCTACACCTTC.

Only one count was recorded for this clonotype. At one end, the junction sequence differs from germline, possibly due to a read error. The rearrangement uses TRBV6-5 and TRBJ2-3; D call uncertain. Germline values: CDR1 MNHEY, CDR2 SVGAGI. The CDR3 runs to 13 residues. The CDR3 DNA reads as TGTGTCAGCAGGTCGGATCCCACAGATACGCAGTATTTT. Protein: CVSRSDPTDTQYF.